This TCR beta chain was identified during a study of identical twins. Whole-study findings and limits: Models predicted too little out-of-frame TCR alpha sharing in monozygotic twins.

A remark on this clonotype: Its specificity is unknown.

TCRdb ran MiXCR on the 5' RACE reads and lists one entry per CDR3 protein. The sample records roughly 1,500,000 distinct CDR3 sequences, about 31% being singletons. V was trimmed by 0 bases and J by 10 bases, leaving 20 bases between them. CDR3 size: 16 residues. CDR1 and CDR2 from the germline V gene are LGHDT and YNNKEL (reference sequence). What was sequenced was cord blood. The chain links TRBV3-1 to TRBJ2-3; the D gene is possibly TRBD2 (7 bases). The TCR sequence derives from a newborn girl in good health. CDR3 protein: CASSQDWGGAGDAQYF. CDR3 sequence (DNA): TGTGCCAGCAGCCAAGACTGGGGGGGGGCTGGGGATGCGCAGTATTTT.